Following are 24 T cell receptor beta chains from one sample sequenced in a study of OX40 agonist ivuxolimab in advanced cancers. This table comes from immunoSEQ multiplex PCR, and its TCRdb copy is limited to in-frame clones, with some not included. Of fewer than 20,000 clones listed, 75% to 90% were seen once; the top ten hold approximately 67%. The sample consisted of CD4+ or CD8+ T cells sorted from blood, taken in a trial of the OX40 agonist ivuxolimab. The source of these receptors is an adult with an advanced solid tumor such as melanoma, head and neck, liver or kidney cancer.

This sequence joins TRBV4-1 and TRBJ2-5; D call uncertain. The J call is in doubt because the DNA end fits TRBJ2-7 better. The CDR3 is made up of 11 amino acids. Germline V gene sequence: CDR1 MGHRA, CDR2 YSYEKL. Here the CDR3 reads CASSQGSEQYF. The DNA for the CDR3 is TGCGCCAGCAGCCAAGGGTCCGAGCAGTACTTC.

This chain uses TRBV9 with TRBJ2-7; 8 bases align to TRBD2. Trimming cost V 3 bases and J 5 bases; bases outside gene matches: 1. The CDR3 runs 12 residues. The germline CDR1 and CDR2 sequences are SGDLS and YYNGEE. The CDR3 DNA reads TGTGCCAGCAGCGCAGCGGGAGACGAGCAGTACTTC. This sequence encodes CASSAAGDEQYF.

The chain is built from TRBV9 and TRBJ2-2, with 10 bases matching TRBD1. V was pared by 3 bases and J by 5 bases, with 13 bases of the junction left unmatched. The CDR3 runs 18 residues. Germline V gene sequence: CDR1 SGDLS, CDR2 YYNGEE. Here the CDR3 DNA reads TGTGCCAGCAGCGGAACCTCGAGGGACAGGGGAAAAACCGGGGAGCTGTTTTTT. Amino acid sequence: CASSGTSRDRGKTGELFF.

This chain connects TRBV10-1 to TRBJ2-7; no clear D. Germline-derived CDR1 and CDR2 are WNHNN and SYGVQD (reference sequence). V lost 2 bases and J lost 3, with 5 bases in between. The CDR3 sequence is 12 residues long. Here the CDR3 reads CASSESFYEQYF. DNA for the CDR3: TGCGCCAGCAGTGAGAGCTTCTACGAGCAGTACTTC.

The V call is TRBV27, the J call TRBJ2-7; 15 nucleotides match TRBD2. This CDR3 comprises 17 residues. V dropped 6 bases and J dropped 5; count of bases not matched to a gene: 11. Per germline, CDR1 MNHEY and CDR2 SMNVEV (reference sequence). DNA of the CDR3: TGTGCCAGCAGCCTAGGACTAGCGGGGGGGCCGAGGGACGAGCAGTACTTC. Its translation is CASSLGLAGGPRDEQYF.

The chain recombines TRBV2 with TRBJ1-4; weak D call: TRBD1 (6 bases). Germline lookup yields CDR1 SNHLY and CDR2 FYNNEI. The CDR3 has 13 amino acids. V was pared by 7 bases and J by 5 bases, with 11 bases between. The CDR3 DNA sequence: TGTGCCAGCATAGGGGGGGAGAATGAAAAACTGTTTTTT. It yields the protein CASIGGENEKLFF.

The rearrangement links TRBV29-1 to TRBJ2-7; 9 bases align to TRBD1. Germline-derived CDR1 and CDR2 are SQVTM and ANQGSEA. V lost 0 bases to trimming and J lost 4 bases; unmatched junction nucleotides: 10. The CDR3 length is 16 residues. CDR3 loop: CSVEDSGTGYDYEQYF. As DNA, the CDR3 is TGCAGCGTTGAAGATTCGGGGACAGGGTACGATTACGAGCAGTACTTC.

This chain joins TRBV29-1 and TRBJ1-2; D is possibly TRBD1 (6 bases). Germline values: CDR1 SQVTM, CDR2 ANQGSEA. CDR3 length: 14 residues. V was cut by 4 bases and J by 2 bases, with 14 bases left in between. The CDR3 region is CSVGGDTMNYGYTF. CDR3 coding DNA: TGCAGCGTTGGGGGGGACACTATGAACTATGGCTACACCTTC.

The gene calls are TRBV5-8 and TRBJ1-2; tentative D call: TRBD1 (6 bases). Germline V gene data show CDR1 as SGHTS and CDR2 as YDEGEE. This CDR3 region has 14 residues. Trimming removed 3 bases from V and 6 bases from J, with 15 bases in between. The CDR3 sequence: CASSSGGRRDGYTF. The CDR3 DNA follows: TGTGCCAGCAGCTCGGGGGGCCGACGGGATGGCTACACCTTC.

The chain recombines TRBV30 with TRBJ2-7, with 7 bases that match TRBD1. This CDR3 is built from 15 residues. Germline CDR1 GTSNPN, CDR2 SVGIG (reference sequence). Germline trimming cut 0 bases from V and 2 bases from J; bases unmatched to any gene: 7. The CDR3: CAWSVSETGPYEQYF. The CDR3 DNA reads TGTGCCTGGAGTGTCAGTGAGACAGGGCCCTACGAGCAGTACTTC.

The chain couples TRBV25-1 to TRBJ2-1; tentative D call: TRBD2 (7 bases). Looked up from germline, CDR1 is MGHDK and CDR2 is SYGVNS. Trimming left V 5 bases short and J 10 bases short, with 15 bases between. This CDR3 is built from 13 residues. CDR3 coding DNA: TGTGCCAGCAGTTGGGGGGGGCGCGAGGAGCAGTTCTTC. Translating it yields CASSWGGREEQFF.

V and J are TRBV29-1 and TRBJ2-1; tentatively, D is TRBD1 (7 bases). The CDR3 is 15 residues long. V gave up 3 bases and J gave up 6 bases, with 18 bases separating them. Germline V gene lookup returns CDR1 SQVTM and CDR2 ANQGSEA. The CDR3 DNA sequence: TGCAGCGTTGAGCGGGGCAGGGGGGACCTCAATGAGCAGTTCTTC. Protein sequence: CSVERGRGDLNEQFF.

The V and J genes are TRBV6-1 and TRBJ2-3; TRBD2 aligns across 7 bases. The CDR3 is 15 amino acids. With V trimmed by 6 bases and J by 4 bases, 10 bases remained unmatched. CDR1 is MNHNS and CDR2 is SASEGT in the germline V gene. The DNA of the CDR3 is TGTGCCAGCAGACAGTGGGGGGGTCCCCCAGATACGCAGTATTTT. Its protein product is CASRQWGGPPDTQYF.

The chain links TRBV12-5 to TRBJ2-1; unclear D gene. V lost 9 bases, J lost 3 bases, and 15 bases lay in between. The CDR3 length is 14 residues. CDR1 and CDR2 (germline): LGHNT, FRNRAP. CDR3 nucleotides: TGTGCTAGGACCGGGCCTGGTTACTACAATGAGCAGTTCTTC. This codes for CARTGPGYYNEQFF.

The J gene is TRBJ2-7, the V gene TRBV11-2; TRBD1 matches at 9 bases. The germline V gene encodes CDR1 SGHAT and CDR2 FQNNGV. This CDR3 is built from 18 residues. V gave up 1 base and J gave up 2 bases; unmatched junction bases: 12. CDR3 sequence (DNA): TGTGCCAGCAGCTTAGCCCCTACTCCGGGACAGGGAACCTACGAGCAGTACTTC. Amino acid sequence: CASSLAPTPGQGTYEQYF.

The chain has TRBV19 and TRBJ1-3, with D possibly TRBD1 on 5 matching bases. The CDR3 consists of 13 residues. Deletions cut 9 bases from V and 4 bases from J, with 13 bases between. Germline values: CDR1 LNHDA, CDR2 SQIVND (reference sequence). The CDR3 region has the DNA TGTGCCAGCGCCAGGGTTCCCGGAAACACCATATATTTT. Translation: CASARVPGNTIYF.

This clone was detected ten times or more. Germline and junction disagree at one end, which may indicate a read error. This sample also contains other DNA sequences that code for the same CDR3. V gene TRBV10-3 combines with J gene TRBJ2-7, with D possibly being TRBD2 (7 bases). This CDR3 contains 14 residues. Germline assignment: CDR1 ENHRY and CDR2 SYGVKD. The CDR3 here is CASSYGGGGYEQYF. The CDR3 DNA sequence: TGTGCCAGCAGTTACGGAGGGGGGGGCTACGAGCAGTACTTC.

The J gene is TRBJ1-5, the V gene TRBV28, with D tentatively TRBD1 (5 bases). Germline V gene lookup returns CDR1 MDHEN and CDR2 SYDVKM. This CDR3 region has 14 residues. V lost 3 bases and J 9 bases, leaving 15 bases between the germline ends. CDR3 protein: CASSFGPPGGPQHF. Here the CDR3 DNA reads TGTGCCAGCAGTTTCGGACCCCCGGGGGGGCCCCAGCATTTT.

The rearrangement uses TRBV28 and TRBJ2-7; the match to TRBD2 covers 12 bases. Germline lookup yields CDR1 MDHEN and CDR2 SYDVKM. With V trimmed by 3 bases and J by 6 bases, 3 bases remained unmatched. The CDR3 is made up of 14 amino acids. The CDR3 reads CASSFGLAGSEQYF. The CDR3 region has the DNA TGTGCCAGCAGTTTTGGACTAGCGGGATCCGAGCAGTACTTC.

CDR3: CASSQIGADTQYF. CDR3 sequence (DNA): TGTGCCAGCAGCCAAATCGGGGCAGATACGCAGTATTTT. The chain recombines TRBV16 with TRBJ2-3, with D perhaps matching TRBD2 (5 bases). Germline CDR1 and CDR2: KGHSY and FQNENV. V lost 2 bases to trimming and J lost 4 bases, with 7 bases between them. The CDR3 is 13 residues long. The whole variable domain, filled in from reference TRBV16 and TRBJ2-3, reads GEEVAQTPKHLVRGEGQKAKLYCAPIKGHSYVFWYQQVLKNEFKFLISFQNENVFDETGMPKERFSAKCLPNSPCSLEIQATKLEDSAVYFCASSQIGADTQYFGPGTRLTVL.

The chain joins TRBV25-1 to TRBJ2-7; 11 nucleotides align to TRBD1. The CDR3 length is 14 residues. The trim removed 6 bases at V and 1 base at J, leaving 2 bases unmatched. From germline, CDR1 is MGHDK and CDR2 SYGVNS. The CDR3 region has the DNA TGTGCCAGCAGCTGGGACAGGGGGTCCTACGAGCAGTACTTC. It is translated as CASSWDRGSYEQYF.

This clone was detected only once. The chain has TRBV15 and TRBJ1-1; TRBD1 is a possible D gene (5 bases). The V gene's germline CDR1 is LNHNV and CDR2 YYDKDF (reference sequence). The CDR3 length is 12 residues. V lost 1 base, J lost 9 bases, and 9 bases lay in between. In DNA form, the CDR3 reads TGTGCCACCAGCAGAGTGAGGGGAAAAGCTTTCTTT. The encoded protein is CATSRVRGKAFF.

V gene TRBV6-6 combines with J gene TRBJ2-3, with D tentatively TRBD2 (5 bases). The CDR3 contains 15 residues. Trimming cost V 2 bases and J 2 bases, with 11 bases left between them. CDR1 and CDR2 (germline): MNHNY, SVGAGI (reference sequence). CDR3 nucleotide sequence: TGTGCCAGCAGTTACCAGGACTCGTCCACAGATACGCAGTATTTT. Translation: CASSYQDSSTDTQYF.

The V gene is TRBV5-6, the J gene TRBJ2-3; the D gene is possibly TRBD2 (6 bases). Germline V gene sequence: CDR1 SGHDT, CDR2 YYEEEE. The CDR3 is 15 residues long. V lost 4 bases and J 1 base, leaving 13 bases between the germline ends. The CDR3 region is CASSARDFGTDTQYF. DNA of the CDR3: TGTGCCAGCAGCGCCAGGGACTTCGGCACAGATACGCAGTATTTT.